This T cell receptor beta chain appears in the sequencing data of a study of blood T cells in healthy people across ages. The authors isolated at least 7 million PBMCs per sample. General study points: PBMCs that were unsorted prevented a conclusive naive versus antigen-experienced comparison.

A J-beta primer mix and a sample-barcoded 5' primer were used in a second PCR of about 7 to 12 cycles. TCRdb re-derived calls from the 5' RACE reads in MiXCR, one entry per CDR3 protein. The top ten clones hold under 30% of a sample with 580,000 or so distinct CDR3 sequences, roughly 48% of them seen once. As regards this clonotype: The target antigen is unknown.

The germline gives CDR1 SNHLY, CDR2 FYNNEI. After removal of 4 bases from V and 2 bases from J, the junction contained 11 bases not matched to a gene. This CDR3 has 17 residues. The sequencing input was blood. The chain combines TRBV2 with TRBJ2-3, with 8 bases matching TRBD2. The TCR originated in a man older than 75 in good health. CDR3 in DNA: TGTGCCAGCAGTGTGATCAGGCTAGCGGGTAACACAGATACGCAGTATTTT. It specifies CASSVIRLAGNTDTQYF.